The entry below gives a single T cell receptor beta chain sequence along with its context. This sample stems from a study of blood T cell repertoires in COVID-19. About the research overall: Collection of acute and convalescent COVID-19 samples took place in the United States, Italy and Spain.

Produced via immunoSEQ multiplex PCR; TCRdb's table is partial and in-frame only. The table records about 430,000 clones, roughly 88% of them present only once. V was clipped by 1 base and J by 2 bases, with 11 bases between them. The germline gives CDR1 LNHDA, CDR2 SQIVND (reference sequence). The CDR3 is made up of 16 amino acids. This TCR was recovered from a woman between 18 and 30 years old who had been exposed to COVID-19. The source material was PBMCs or T cells enriched from blood (not recorded which). This chain links TRBV19 with TRBJ2-2; D is perhaps TRBD2 (6 bases). The CDR3 region is CASSIVGSYNTGELFF. CDR3 in DNA: TGTGCCAGTAGTATAGTCGGGAGTTACAACACCGGGGAGCTGTTTTTT.